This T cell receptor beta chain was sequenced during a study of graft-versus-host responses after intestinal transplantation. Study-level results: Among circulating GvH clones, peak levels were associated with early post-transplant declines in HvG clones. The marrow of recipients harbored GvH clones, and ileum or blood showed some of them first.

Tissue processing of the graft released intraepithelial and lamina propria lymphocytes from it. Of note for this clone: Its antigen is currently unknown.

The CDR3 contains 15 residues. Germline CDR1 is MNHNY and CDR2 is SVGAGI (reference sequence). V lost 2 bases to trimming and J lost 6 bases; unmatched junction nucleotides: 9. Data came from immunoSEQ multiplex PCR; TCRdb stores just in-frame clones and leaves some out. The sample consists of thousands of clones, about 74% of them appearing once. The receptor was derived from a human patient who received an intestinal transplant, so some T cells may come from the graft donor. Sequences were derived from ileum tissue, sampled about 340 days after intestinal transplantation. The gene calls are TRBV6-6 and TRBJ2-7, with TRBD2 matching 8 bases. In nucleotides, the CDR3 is TGTGCCAGCAGTTACCTCACTAGCGGCCTAGCCGAGCAGTACTTC. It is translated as CASSYLTSGLAEQYF.